The rows below give T cell receptor beta chains drawn from one sample of a study of shared clonotypes between healthy human individuals. Method: immunoSEQ multiplex PCR; TCRdb's copy keeps in-frame clones and lacks some. The data contain about 230,000 clones, approximately 70% of them seen just once; the ten biggest clones take up approximately 10%. Sequencing was performed on memory CD4+ T cells sorted from blood. The receptors originated from a man aged 25-40 years in good health. CDR3s include the opening cysteine and the closing phenylalanine or tryptophan. Each record gives: J gene, V gene, clone size, D gene, CDR3 DNA, CDR3 protein. A D gene is named only where the DNA matches it firmly. The listing skips clone size in some rows; elsewhere it reads once, few, many or a size class.

j_call: TRBJ1-4; v_call: TRBV2; clone_size: many; d_call: .; cdr3_nt: TGTGCCAGCAGTGATTCTATGGGGCTGGGTGAAAAACTGTTTTTT; cdr3_aa: CASSDSMGLGEKLFF
j_call: TRBJ1-4; v_call: TRBV15; clone_size: .; d_call: TRBD1; cdr3_nt: TGTGCCACCAGCAGGGGGGGACAGGGAGAGGAAAAACTGTTTTTT; cdr3_aa: CATSRGGQGEEKLFF
j_call: TRBJ1-2; v_call: TRBV5-1; clone_size: .; d_call: .; cdr3_nt: TGCGCCAGCAGCTTGGACCTCAAGAGTGGCTACACCTTC; cdr3_aa: CASSLDLKSGYTF
j_call: TRBJ2-1; v_call: TRBV5-6; clone_size: many; d_call: .; cdr3_nt: TGTGCCAGCAGCTTAGCGGGTGAGCAGTTCTTC; cdr3_aa: CASSLAGEQFF
j_call: TRBJ1-5; v_call: TRBV13; clone_size: .; d_call: .; cdr3_nt: TGTGCCAGCAGCTTAGGCAGGGCAGGTCAGCCCCAGCATTTT; cdr3_aa: CASSLGRAGQPQHF
j_call: TRBJ1-3; v_call: TRBV14; clone_size: .; d_call: .; cdr3_nt: TGTGCCAGCAGCCAAGAGGGAAGGCTCGCCTCTGGAAACACCATATATTTT; cdr3_aa: CASSQEGRLASGNTIYF
j_call: TRBJ2-7; v_call: TRBV5-1; clone_size: .; d_call: .; cdr3_nt: TGCGCCAGCAGCTTGGCAGGGCTCATTTACGAGCAGTACTTC; cdr3_aa: CASSLAGLIYEQYF
j_call: TRBJ1-2; v_call: TRBV5-1; clone_size: once; d_call: TRBD1; cdr3_nt: TGCGCCAGCAGCTTGACACATCCGGGACAGGTACATGGCTACACCTTC; cdr3_aa: CASSLTHPGQVHGYTF
j_call: TRBJ2-3; v_call: TRBV5-5; clone_size: few; d_call: .; cdr3_nt: TGTGCCAGCAGCCCCACCCCCCCACAGTGGTATTTT; cdr3_aa: CASSPTPPQWYF
j_call: TRBJ2-3; v_call: TRBV6-5; clone_size: .; d_call: .; cdr3_nt: TGTGCCAGCAGTTACTCCGGGAGCACAGATACGCAGTATTTT; cdr3_aa: CASSYSGSTDTQYF
j_call: TRBJ2-7; v_call: TRBV14; clone_size: .; d_call: TRBD2; cdr3_nt: TGTGCCAGCAGCCGTCGACTAGCGGGAGACCCTGAGCAGTACTTC; cdr3_aa: CASSRRLAGDPEQYF
j_call: TRBJ1-2; v_call: TRBV4-3; clone_size: .; d_call: .; cdr3_nt: TGCGCCAGCAGCCGAGGGGACGGGAACTATGGCTACACCTTC; cdr3_aa: CASSRGDGNYGYTF
j_call: TRBJ1-5; v_call: TRBV7-8; clone_size: many; d_call: .; cdr3_nt: TGTGCCAGCAGCTTAGAAGCTAGTAATCAGCCCCAGCATTTT; cdr3_aa: CASSLEASNQPQHF
j_call: TRBJ2-7; v_call: TRBV28; clone_size: .; d_call: .; cdr3_nt: TGTGCCAGCAGTTCCCCTGGCGGGTCCTCCTACGAGCAGTACTTC; cdr3_aa: CASSSPGGSSYEQYF